This T cell receptor (beta chain) was found in a study of blood T cell repertoires in COVID-19. Across the whole study: Material from acute and convalescent COVID-19 was sourced from the United States, Italy and Spain. T cells, B-cell-depleted T cells, or PBMCs provided the cDNA or gDNA that served as material.

Germline CDR1 reads GTSNPN; CDR2 reads SVGIG (reference sequence). The CDR3 has 14 residues. Losses at the gene ends were 2 bases for V and 13 bases for J; bases not matched to a gene: 13. This clone was recorded once. In the source study's methods: Estimated nucleated cell counts came from reference gene primer amplification. Measured with immunoSEQ multiplex PCR; TCRdb has only the in-frame clones, and not every one. D and trimming were read from the DNA, whereas the V and J calls and clone size are those reported in that table. The data contain about 200,000 clones, 70% to 90% of them singletons. Sequenced input: peripheral blood. The sequence was collected from a man aged 55 to 69 with active or convalescent COVID-19. The chain has TRBV30 and TRBJ1-1, with 10 nucleotides matching TRBD1. The CDR3 DNA follows: TGTGCCTGGAGTACCCCCGGGACAGGGGACCGGGGTTTCTTT. Translated: CAWSTPGTGDRGFF.